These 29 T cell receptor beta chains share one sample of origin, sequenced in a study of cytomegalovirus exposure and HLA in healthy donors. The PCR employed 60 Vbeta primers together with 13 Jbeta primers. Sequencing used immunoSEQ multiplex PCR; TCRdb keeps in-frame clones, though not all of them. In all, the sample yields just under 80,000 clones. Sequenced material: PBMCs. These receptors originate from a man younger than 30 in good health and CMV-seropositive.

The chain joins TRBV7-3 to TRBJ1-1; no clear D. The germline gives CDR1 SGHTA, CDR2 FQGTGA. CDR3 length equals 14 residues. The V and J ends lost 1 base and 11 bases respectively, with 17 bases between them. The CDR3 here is CASSLIGGPDVAFF. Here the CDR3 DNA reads TGTGCCAGCAGCTTAATCGGCGGGCCCGACGTTGCTTTCTTT.

The CDR3 loop reads CASSRDRDTGELFF. In DNA, the CDR3 is TGTGCCAGCAGCAGGGACAGGGACACCGGGGAGCTGTTTTTT. The V and J genes are TRBV9 and TRBJ2-2, with TRBD1 matching 9 bases. The CDR3 covers 14 residues. CDR1 is SGDLS, CDR2 YYNGEE, per germline. V lost 4 bases and J lost 3; bases outside the gene matches: 1.

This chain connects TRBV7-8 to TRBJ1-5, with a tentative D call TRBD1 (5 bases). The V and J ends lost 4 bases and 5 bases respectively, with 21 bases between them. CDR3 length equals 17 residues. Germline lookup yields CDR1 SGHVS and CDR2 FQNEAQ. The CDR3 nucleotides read TGTGCCAGCAGCTACTCTTTTTGGGGCCGGACGGATCAGCCCCAGCATTTT. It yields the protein CASSYSFWGRTDQPQHF. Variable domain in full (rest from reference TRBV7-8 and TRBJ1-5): GAGVSQSPRYKVAKRGQDVALRCDPISGHVSLFWYQQALGQGPEFLTYFQNEAQLDKSGLPSDRFFAERPEGSVSTLKIQRTQQEDSAVYLCASSYSFWGRTDQPQHFGDGTRLSIL.

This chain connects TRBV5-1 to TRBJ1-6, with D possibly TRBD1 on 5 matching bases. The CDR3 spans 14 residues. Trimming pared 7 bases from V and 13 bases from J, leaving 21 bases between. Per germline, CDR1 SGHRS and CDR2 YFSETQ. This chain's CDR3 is CASGELDTASPLHF. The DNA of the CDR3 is TGCGCCAGCGGAGAGCTGGACACTGCCTCGCCCCTCCACTTT.

CDR3 region: CASTTIRSYIGELFF. For the CDR3, the DNA is TGTGCCAGCACCACTATAAGGTCCTACATCGGGGAGCTGTTTTTT. The V gene is TRBV6-5, the J gene TRBJ2-2; D gene unclear. From germline, CDR1 is MNHEY and CDR2 SVGAGI. Trimming stripped 7 bases from V and 7 bases from J, with 19 bases between. The CDR3 loop spans 15 amino acids.

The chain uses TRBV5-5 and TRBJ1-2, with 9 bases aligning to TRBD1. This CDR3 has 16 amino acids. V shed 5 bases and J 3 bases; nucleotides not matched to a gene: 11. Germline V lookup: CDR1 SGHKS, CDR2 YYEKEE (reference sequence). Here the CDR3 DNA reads TGTGCCAGCAGTTATCAGACAGGGGGACGGGACTATGGCTACACCTTC. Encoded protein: CASSYQTGGRDYGYTF.

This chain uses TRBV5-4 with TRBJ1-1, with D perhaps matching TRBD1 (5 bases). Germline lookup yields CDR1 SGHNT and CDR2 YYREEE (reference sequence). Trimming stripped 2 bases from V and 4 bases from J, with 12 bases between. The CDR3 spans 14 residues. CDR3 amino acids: CASSFKGSGTEAFF. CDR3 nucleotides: TGTGCCAGCAGCTTCAAGGGGTCTGGCACTGAAGCTTTCTTT.

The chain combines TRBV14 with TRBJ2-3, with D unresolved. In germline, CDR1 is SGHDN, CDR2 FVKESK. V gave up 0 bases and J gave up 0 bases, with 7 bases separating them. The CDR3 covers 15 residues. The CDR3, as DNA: TGTGCCAGCAGCCAAGACGTCTCTAGCACAGATACGCAGTATTTT. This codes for CASSQDVSSTDTQYF.

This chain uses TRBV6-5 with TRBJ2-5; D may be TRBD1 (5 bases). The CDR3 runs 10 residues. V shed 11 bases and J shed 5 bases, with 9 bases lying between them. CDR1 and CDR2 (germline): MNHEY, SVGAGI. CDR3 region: CAVQGETQYF. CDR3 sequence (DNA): TGTGCCGTCCAGGGTGAGACCCAGTACTTC.

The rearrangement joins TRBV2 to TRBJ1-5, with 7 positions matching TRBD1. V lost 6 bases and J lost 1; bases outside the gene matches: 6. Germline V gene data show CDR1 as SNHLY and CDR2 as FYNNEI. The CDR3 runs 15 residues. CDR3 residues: CASSSLDRSNQPQHF. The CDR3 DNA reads TGTGCCAGCAGCTCCCTGGACAGGAGCAATCAGCCCCAGCATTTT. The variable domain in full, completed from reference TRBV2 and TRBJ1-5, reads EPEVTQTPSHQVTQMGQEVILRCVPISNHLYFYWYRQILGQKVEFLVSFYNNEISEKSEIFDDQFSVERPDGSNFTLKIRSTKLEDSAMYFCASSSLDRSNQPQHFGDGTRLSIL.

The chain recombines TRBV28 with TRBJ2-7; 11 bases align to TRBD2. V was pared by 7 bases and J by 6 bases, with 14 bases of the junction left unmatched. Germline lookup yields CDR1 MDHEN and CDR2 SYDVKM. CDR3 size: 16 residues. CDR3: CASNPLAGVFVSEQYF. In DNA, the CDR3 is TGTGCCAGCAACCCACTAGCGGGAGTTTTTGTAAGCGAGCAGTACTTC.

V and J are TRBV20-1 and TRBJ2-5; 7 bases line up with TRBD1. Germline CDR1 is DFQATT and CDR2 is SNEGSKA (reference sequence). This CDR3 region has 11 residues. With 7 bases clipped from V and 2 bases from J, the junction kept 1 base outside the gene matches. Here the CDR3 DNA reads TGCAGTGGACAGGGACAAGAGACCCAGTACTTC. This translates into CSGQGQETQYF.

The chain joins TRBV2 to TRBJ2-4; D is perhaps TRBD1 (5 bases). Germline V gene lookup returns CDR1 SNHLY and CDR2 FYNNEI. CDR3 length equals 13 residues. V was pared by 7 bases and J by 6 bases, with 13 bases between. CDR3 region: CASNFEQGNIQYF. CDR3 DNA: TGTGCCAGCAATTTTGAGCAGGGAAACATTCAGTACTTC.

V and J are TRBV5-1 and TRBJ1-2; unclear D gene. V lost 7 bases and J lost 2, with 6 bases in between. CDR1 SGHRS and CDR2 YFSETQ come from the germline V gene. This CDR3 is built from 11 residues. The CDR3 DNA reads TGCGCCAGCCGCGAAAACTATGGCTACACCTTC. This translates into CASRENYGYTF.

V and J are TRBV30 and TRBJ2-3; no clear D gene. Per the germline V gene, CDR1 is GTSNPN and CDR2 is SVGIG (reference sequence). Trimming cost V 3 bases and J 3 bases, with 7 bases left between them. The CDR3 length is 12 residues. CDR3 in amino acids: CAWRTITDTQYF. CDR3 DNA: TGTGCCTGGAGGACAATAACAGATACGCAGTATTTT.

CDR3: CASSEMPRGGNIQYF. CDR3 DNA sequence: TGTGCCAGCAGTGAAATGCCGAGGGGGGGAAACATTCAGTACTTC. This chain connects TRBV6-1 to TRBJ2-4, with a possible D match to TRBD2 (7 bases). V was clipped by 2 bases and J by 6 bases, with 14 bases between them. This CDR3 spans 15 amino acids. Germline CDR1 is MNHNS and CDR2 is SASEGT.

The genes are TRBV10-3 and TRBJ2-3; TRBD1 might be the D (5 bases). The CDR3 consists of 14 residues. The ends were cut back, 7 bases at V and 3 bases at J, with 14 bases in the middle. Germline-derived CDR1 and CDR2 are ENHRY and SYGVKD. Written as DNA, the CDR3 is TGTGCCATCAAGGAAACAGGACAAACAGATACGCAGTATTTT. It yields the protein CAIKETGQTDTQYF.

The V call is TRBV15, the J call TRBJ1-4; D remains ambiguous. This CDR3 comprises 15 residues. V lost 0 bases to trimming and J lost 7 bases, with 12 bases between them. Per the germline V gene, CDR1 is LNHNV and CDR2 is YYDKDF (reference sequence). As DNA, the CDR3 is TGTGCCACCAGCAGAGATGGAGGGCCGAGTGAAAAACTGTTTTTT. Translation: CATSRDGGPSEKLFF.

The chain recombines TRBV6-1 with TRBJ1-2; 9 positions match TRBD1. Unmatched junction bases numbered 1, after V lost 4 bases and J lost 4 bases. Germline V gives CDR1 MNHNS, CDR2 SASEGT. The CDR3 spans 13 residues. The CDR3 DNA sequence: TGTGCCAGCAGTGCGACAGGGGGCTATGGCTACACCTTC. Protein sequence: CASSATGGYGYTF.

The DNA of the CDR3 is TGTGCCAGCTCACCACGAGTCCCTAGCGAGACCACCGGGGAGCTGTTTTTT. Encoded protein: CASSPRVPSETTGELFF. V is TRBV18 and J is TRBJ2-2; D is perhaps TRBD2 (6 bases). The V and J ends lost 1 base and 4 bases respectively, with 16 bases between them. This CDR3 has 17 residues. CDR1 and CDR2 (germline): KGHSH, LQKENI.

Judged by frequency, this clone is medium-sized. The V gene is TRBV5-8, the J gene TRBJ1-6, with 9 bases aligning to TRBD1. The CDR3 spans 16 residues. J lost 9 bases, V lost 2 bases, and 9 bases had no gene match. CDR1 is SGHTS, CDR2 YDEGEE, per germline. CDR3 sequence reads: CASSFRGTGRISPLHF. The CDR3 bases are TGTGCCAGCAGCTTTCGCGGGACAGGGAGGATTTCACCCCTCCACTTT.

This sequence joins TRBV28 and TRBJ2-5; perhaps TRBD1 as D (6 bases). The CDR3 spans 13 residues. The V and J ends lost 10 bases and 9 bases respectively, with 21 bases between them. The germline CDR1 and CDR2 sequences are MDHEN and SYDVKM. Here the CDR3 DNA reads TGTGCCACCACGGCAGGGGTGGAGGAGGCCCAGTACTTC. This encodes CATTAGVEEAQYF.

The CDR3 nucleotides are TGTGCCAGCAGGGGCAACAGGGTGAGCACTGAAGCTTTCTTT. Residues: CASRGNRVSTEAFF. The chain uses TRBV28 and TRBJ1-1, with TRBD1 as a possible D gene (6 bases). The CDR3 is 14 amino acids. Germline CDR1 and CDR2: MDHEN and SYDVKM. Between the trimmed V and J ends, which lost 6 bases and 4 bases, there was a span of 15 bases. Drawing the rest from reference TRBV28 and TRBJ1-1, the complete variable domain is DVKVTQSSRYLVKRTGEKVFLECVQDMDHENMFWYRQDPGLGLRLIYFSYDVKMKEKGDIPEGYSVSREKKERFSLILESASTNQTSMYLCASRGNRVSTEAFFGQGTRLTVV.

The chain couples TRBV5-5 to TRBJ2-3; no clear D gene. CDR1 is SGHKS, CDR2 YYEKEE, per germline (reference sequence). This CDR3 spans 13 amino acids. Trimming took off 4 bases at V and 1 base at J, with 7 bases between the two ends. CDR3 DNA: TGTGCCAGCAGCCATCCCCGCACAGATACGCAGTATTTT. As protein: CASSHPRTDTQYF.

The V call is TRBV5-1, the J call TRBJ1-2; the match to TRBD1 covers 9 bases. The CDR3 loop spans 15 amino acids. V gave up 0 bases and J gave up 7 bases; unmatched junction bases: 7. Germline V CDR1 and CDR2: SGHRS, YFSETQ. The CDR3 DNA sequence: TGCGCCAGCAGCTTGGCCCCACAGGGGGCCCGTGGCTACACCTTC. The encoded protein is CASSLAPQGARGYTF.

CDR3 in DNA: TGCGCCAGCAGCTCTTCCGGGACAGGGGGCGCGTACACTGAAGCTTTCTTT. Its protein is CASSSSGTGGAYTEAFF. The genes are TRBV4-1 and TRBJ1-1; 12 bases match TRBD1. Germline CDR1 reads MGHRA; CDR2 reads YSYEKL. J lost 3 bases, V lost 5 bases, and 10 bases had no gene match. The CDR3 runs 17 residues.

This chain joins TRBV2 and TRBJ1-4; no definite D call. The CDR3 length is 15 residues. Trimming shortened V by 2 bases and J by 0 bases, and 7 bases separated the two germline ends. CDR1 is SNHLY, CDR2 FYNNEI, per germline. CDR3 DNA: TGTGCCAGCAGTGAATTGGTAGCAACTAATGAAAAACTGTTTTTT. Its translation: CASSELVATNEKLFF.

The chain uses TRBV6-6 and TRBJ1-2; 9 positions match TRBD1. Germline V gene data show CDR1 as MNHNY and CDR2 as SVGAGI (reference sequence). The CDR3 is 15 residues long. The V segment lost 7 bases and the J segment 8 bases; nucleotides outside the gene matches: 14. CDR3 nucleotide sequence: TGTGCCAGCACGGAAAACAGGGGGCGCGATAGCGGCTACACCTTC. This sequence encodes CASTENRGRDSGYTF.

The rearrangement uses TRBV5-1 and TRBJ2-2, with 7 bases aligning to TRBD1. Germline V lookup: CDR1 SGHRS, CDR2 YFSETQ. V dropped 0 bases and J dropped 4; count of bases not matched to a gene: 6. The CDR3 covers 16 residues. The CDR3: CASSLGPRDSTGELFF. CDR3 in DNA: TGCGCCAGCAGCTTGGGGCCCCGGGACAGCACCGGGGAGCTGTTTTTT.